The source of this T cell receptor beta chain is a study of blood T cells in healthy people across ages (dated by TCRdb to about 2015). About the study as a whole: In model experiments, roughly one uniquely barcoded TCR beta cDNA molecule per two T cells was captured by template switching. The donors were divided into four age groups: young (average around 17 years), middle-aged (over 35), aged (about 61) and long-lived (82). To avoid experimental bias, donors of different ages were randomly spread across the sequencing lanes. The study analyzed two additional independent replicas of 1 million unique cDNA reads from the same blood draw for two donors, one aged 18 to 30 and one aged 80 or older. To track age-related changes in TCR beta repertoire diversity, the study relied on deep sequencing normalized with unique cDNA molecular identifiers. Broad study findings and their caveats: There was a strong correlation between observed TCR beta diversity and the percentage of naive T cells measured by flow cytometry. Observed TCR beta diversity per million T cells fell roughly linearly with age, and a significant reduction was already apparent by age approximately 41. Because the CMV infection status of the donors was unknown, age-related changes in expanded clonotypes may potentially have been confounded. Estimates of total diversity from one million sequenced T cells were regarded as lower bounds and underestimates. Compared with the aged group, more naive CD4+ T cells, fewer expanded clones and increased TCR diversity were shown by the long-lived group, suggesting age selection. Conclusive comparison of naive and antigen-experienced compartments was prevented by the profiling of bulk unsorted PBMCs.

This clonotype was seen a handful of times. Which antigen it targets is not known. No quality values exist for individual bases; no much larger clone is one base distant. The roughly 39 donors, aged roughly 6 to 95 years, were systemically healthy Caucasian individuals from Russia. Approximately 10 milliliters of peripheral blood were collected from each donor into EDTA-treated Vacutainer tubes. Ficoll-Paque density-gradient centrifugation was used to isolate PBMCs, with at least 6.5 million per sample. Trizol reagent was used to extract total RNA from the PBMCs, yielding at least 5.5 micrograms per sample. For every donor, flow cytometry on a PBMC aliquot measured the percentage of naive CD45RAhigh/CD27high T cells. The method was 5' RACE. A second PCR of about 6 to 12 cycles was run with a J-beta primer mix and a sample-barcoded 5' primer. A unique molecular identifier was introduced onto each TCR beta cDNA molecule by a template-switch 5' adaptor carrying 12 random nucleotides. Each sample yielded at least 3 million CDR3-containing paired-end reads. First-strand cDNA synthesis was performed from all RNA using the Mint cDNA synthesis kit, with priming by a TRBC-specific oligonucleotide. Following uracil-DNA glycosylase treatment, a first 18-cycle PCR with universal primers M1SS and BC2_uni_R was performed on all cDNA. In the original analysis: For normalization, 1 million high-quality reads were randomly selected from each sample, with every read carrying a distinct molecular identifier. Reads with shared molecular identifiers were discarded instead of being binned into consensus sequences. MiTCR, with a Q25 quality threshold and the strictest error-elimination algorithm, was used for CDR3 identification, clonotype clustering and error correction. Lower-bound total TCR beta diversity was estimated with a nonparametric unseen species model using Euler transformation. TCRdb reprocessed the public reads (quality trimming at Q25 with fastp, clone calling with MiXCR) and kept in-frame beta chains. Each entry is one CDR3 protein sequence, shown with its most common DNA and genes. For this entry, the V and J calls and clone size follow TCRdb and not the study's own pipeline. The sample yields approximately 2,000,000 distinct CDR3 sequences; 39% were counted once. Of the sample, approximately 22% falls within the top ten clones.

Input material: blood. This TCR was recovered from a human donor in good health.

CDR3 region: CSVVTYSDTQYF. The base sequence is TGCAGCGTTGTGACATATTCAGATACGCAGTATTTT. The V gene is TRBV29-1 and the J gene is TRBJ2-3, with the D gene call left open. V and J lose 4 bases and 4 bases, and a span of 9 bases separates them. The CDR3 has 12 amino acids, counting the end cysteine and phenylalanine. Solely the CDR3 DNA is kept, with 36 bases framed from the first base. Via the germline V gene, CDR1 is SQVTM and CDR2 ANQGSEA.